This TCR beta chain was profiled in a study of beta chain features in type 1 diabetes. Regarding the study as a whole: Among patients with Type 1 diabetes, TCRB CDR3s were moderately but significantly shorter in every one of the four CD4+ subsets. Any HLA-type effect on TCRB rearrangement remained unresolved here. It was among patients, rather than healthy donors, that naive, central memory and Treg TCRB repertoires appeared more similar. Possibly, sequencing cDNA over-represented cells that had high TCR expression levels.

In the case of this clone: As yet, its antigen is unknown.

Reverse transcribing all isolated RNA meant expressed TCRB transcripts were sequenced. The average read count of naive, central memory and regulatory T cell samples was about 3.57 million. Sequencing used immunoSEQ multiplex PCR; TCRdb keeps in-frame clones, though not all of them. The profile shows approximately 170,000 clones, approximately 7.9% of them singletons. The germline CDR1 and CDR2 sequences are KGHSH and LQKENI. V lost 5 bases to trimming and J lost 1 base; unmatched junction nucleotides: 6. The length of the CDR3 is 15 residues. Material: central memory CD4+ T cells from blood. The genes are TRBV18 and TRBJ2-7; 9 bases align to TRBD1. The TCR comes from a young man with type 1 diabetes. CDR3 amino acids: CASSGQTGGSYEQYF. The CDR3 DNA reads as TGTGCCAGCTCAGGCCAGACAGGGGGTTCCTACGAGCAGTACTTC.